The subject of this entry is one T cell receptor (beta chain). The antigen it recognizes is unknown. No base quality information exists; no much larger clone differs at one position. TCRbeta CDR3 regions were amplified from genomic DNA by means of the immunoSEQ Assay, a bias-controlled multiplex PCR. The original pipeline was this. The number of nucleated cells in each sample was estimated by amplification of reference gene primers within the assay. Sequence reads were collapsed and filtered to measure the absolute abundance of every unique TCRbeta CDR3 rearrangement. For each sample, productive Simpson clonality was calculated by taking the square root of Simpson's diversity index across productive rearrangements. TCRdb holds this immuneACCESS table with in-frame rearrangements only. Some clones are missing; in checked studies, unresolved V genes explain under half, and the rest has no known cause. The D gene and trimming were derived from the DNA, and the V and J assignments and clone size from that table. This sample lists about 200,000 clones; about three quarters were detected once. The ten biggest clones cover 5.5% to 8.5% of the sample.

This entry comes from a study of blood T cell repertoires in COVID-19 (dated by TCRdb to 2020 to 2022). For the study in its entirety: Samples from collaborators originated in the United States, Italy and Spain and spanned both the acute and convalescent phases of COVID-19. The prospective study material was composed of cDNA or gDNA derived from T cells, B-cell-depleted T cells, or PBMCs. The dataset comprised deeply sampled blood TCRbeta repertoires from subjects exposed to, actively infected with, or recovered from COVID-19. The repertoires were released in a freely available public database meant as a resource for research on the immune response to SARS-CoV-2. Samples were obtained from the ongoing ImmuneRACE study (first 160 participants) and from 1,200 or so subjects provided by 6 global collaborators. The sample metadata nearly always contained a de-identified subject ID, COVID-19 status, age in years and sex. Where available, HLA class I and class II types were taken from metadata supplied by the sample provider and were not determined by assay-based typing.

Whole blood was collected in K2EDTA tubes by collaborating institutions according to the institutions' own protocols. For TCRbeta analysis, collaborators shipped samples in one of three forms: frozen whole blood, isolated PBMCs, or DNA extracted from either of those sample types. Paper-wide results and their limitations: Clinical and demographic metadata were provided uncurated, with the amount varying by source and participant.

The clonotype was recovered from an older woman with acute or convalescent COVID-19. Material for sequencing was peripheral blood.

The DNA is TGCGCCAGCAGCTTGAATCCAGTCGCGAACACCGGGGAGCTGTTTTTT. Translated, this gives CASSLNPVANTGELFF. This chain joins TRBV5-1 to TRBJ2-2, with the D gene call left open. V and J are truncated by 1 base and 0 bases respectively, leaving an intervening sequence of 10 bases. The germline V gene provides CDR1 SGHRS and CDR2 YFSETQ. The CDR3 has 16 amino acids, counting the end cysteine and phenylalanine. Only the CDR3 DNA stays, 48 bases, in frame from base 1.